This is a list of T cell receptor beta chains from one sample in a study of immune characterization of retroperitoneal liposarcoma. TCRdb independently ran MiXCR on the PCR reads; one entry per CDR3 protein. This sample has 9,000 to 13,000 distinct CDR3 sequences, with 28% found just once. What was sequenced was tumor tissue. The receptors stem from a male donor with retroperitoneal liposarcoma. Both conserved end residues are part of each CDR3. A D gene is named only where the DNA matches it firmly. Clone sizes are given selectively: once, few, many, or a class where the clone is expanded.

>TRBV6-1|many|.|TRBJ2-1
TGTGCCAGCAGTTCGGTCGGAAATCAGTTCTTC
CASSSVGNQFF
>TRBV6-1|.|.|TRBJ1-2
TGTGACCCTCGAAGCCTCTATGGCTACACCTTC
CDPRSLYGYTF
>TRBV7-3|few|TRBD1|TRBJ2-6
TGTGCCAGCAGCTTATCGGACCGGGACAGGGGGTTTCGAGGGGCCAACGTCCTGACTTTC
CASSLSDRDRGFRGANVLTF
>TRBV6-1|medium-sized|.|TRBJ1-2
TGTGCCAGCAGGGGGACGGCCCGCGGCTACACCTTC
CASRGTARGYTF
>TRBV6-1|.|.|TRBJ2-5
TGTGCCAGCAGTAGGTCAGGACGCAACAATGAGCAGTACTTC
CASSRSGRNNEQYF
>TRBV6-1|.|.|TRBJ2-3
TGTGCCAGCAGTGGGGCAGATACGCAGTATTTT
CASSGADTQYF
>TRBV12-3/TRBV12-4|many|.|TRBJ2-7
TGTGCCAGCAGCTTCGGACGGGTCTCGGCATGGTGGTTC
CASSFGRVSAWWF
>TRBV7-2|many|.|TRBJ2-1
TGTGCCAGCAGCTTACGCCCTCTGTTCGAGCAGTTCTTC
CASSLRPLFEQFF
>TRBV11-1|many|.|TRBJ2-7
TGTGCCAGCAGCCGCTCCGGCCGGGTGTACAATGAGCAGTACTTC
CASSRSGRVYNEQYF
>TRBV6-1|few|TRBD2|TRBJ2-1
TGTGCCAGCAGTTCCGCACGGGGGGACTACTACAATGAGCAGTTCTTC
CASSSARGDYYNEQFF
>TRBV6-1|.|TRBD2|TRBJ2-5
TGTGCCAGCAGTACTACTAGCGGGAATGCAGGGACCCAGTACTTC
CASSTTSGNAGTQYF
>TRBV6-1|few|.|TRBJ2-7
TGTGCCAGCAGTGGACCAGGGAGGGGGGGAAACAATGAGCAGTACTTC
CASSGPGRGGNNEQYF
>TRBV6-1|medium-sized|.|TRBJ2-2
TGTGCCAGCCTTGAGCGGAAGAACACCGGGGAGCTGTTTTTT
CASLERKNTGELFF
>TRBV6-6|once|TRBD2|TRBJ2-3
TGTGCCACCACTAGCGGGCTCGCGGCGGATACGCAGTATTTT
CATTSGLAADTQYF
>TRBV12-3/TRBV12-4|.|.|TRBJ2-1
TGTGCCAGCAGTTTTTTTCAGGGTGGGAATGAGCAGTTCTTC
CASSFFQGGNEQFF
>TRBV10-3|.|TRBD2|TRBJ2-1
TGTGCCATCAGTGCCGGGAGCGGGAGTAAGAATGAGCAGTTCTTC
CAISAGSGSKNEQFF
>TRBV12-3/TRBV12-4|.|TRBD2|TRBJ2-5
TGTGCCAGCAGCCCGGGACTAGCGGGAGGGCCCCGGCAGTACTTC
CASSPGLAGGPRQYF
>TRBV6-1|few|TRBD2|TRBJ2-1
TGTGCCAGCAGTGAAGTCACTAGCGGGAGCAGTAGGTTCTTC
CASSEVTSGSSRFF
>TRBV7-2|.|.|TRBJ2-7
TGTGCCAGCAGCTTAGGCGGGATAGACTACGAGCAGTACTTC
CASSLGGIDYEQYF
>TRBV6-1|.|TRBD2|TRBJ2-5
TGTGCCAGCAGTCCCGCAGCGGGGGGCTTTAGCTCCTACAATGAGCAGTACTTC
CASSPAAGGFSSYNEQYF
>TRBV6-1|medium-sized|.|TRBJ1-1
TGTGCCAGCACCTCGAGGGGCATGCCAGGGGAGGAAGCTTTCTTT
CASTSRGMPGEEAFF
>TRBV7-2|many|.|TRBJ2-3
TGTGCCAGCAGCGCCGACTCGGGCGGAGCAGATACGCAGTATTTT
CASSADSGGADTQYF
>TRBV6-1|once|.|TRBJ1-6
TGTGCCAGCAGTTCGGGACTAGCGGCGTCCTACGAGCAGCACTTT
CASSSGLAASYEQHF
>TRBV12-3/TRBV12-4|.|.|TRBJ1-5
TGTGCCAGCAGTTTAGTGCCCCAGCCCCAGCATTTT
CASSLVPQPQHF
>TRBV7-9|medium-sized|TRBD2|TRBJ2-5
TGTGCCAGCAGCTCCGGGACTAGCGGCTACGGAGAGACCCAGTACTTC
CASSSGTSGYGETQYF
>TRBV25-1|.|TRBD1|TRBJ2-2
TGTGCCAGCAGTCCCGAGACAGGGTTGCGCACCGGGGAGCTGTTTTTT
CASSPETGLRTGELFF
>TRBV12-3/TRBV12-4|few|TRBD1|TRBJ2-1
TGTGCCAGCAGTTCTGGGACAGGGGGGTTGGGGCAGTTCTTC
CASSSGTGGLGQFF
>TRBV6-1|.|.|TRBJ2-7
TGTGCCAGCAGTGAACCAGACGGGACCTACGAGCAGTACTTC
CASSEPDGTYEQYF
>TRBV6-1|few|.|TRBJ2-1
TGTGCCAGCAGTTGGGGGGAGACCCAGTTCTTC
CASSWGETQFF
>TRBV25-1|many|TRBD2|TRBJ2-5
TGTGCCAGCAGTTTGGGAGGGTTGGAGACCCAGTACTTC
CASSLGGLETQYF
>TRBV27|many|TRBD1|TRBJ2-3
TGTGCCAGCAGTTTATATAAGACAGGGATCACAGATACGCAGTATTTT
CASSLYKTGITDTQYF
>TRBV11-2|.|.|TRBJ2-5
TGTGCCAGCAGCTTAGGTTTAGGGCGAGAGACCCAGTACTTC
CASSLGLGRETQYF
>TRBV5-1|.|.|TRBJ2-7
TGCGCCAGCAGCTTGGATCGGACCTCCTACGAGCAGTACTTC
CASSLDRTSYEQYF
>TRBV24-1|.|TRBD2|TRBJ2-3
TGTGCCACCAGTGATTCCGGGACTAGCGGGTTCCATACGCAGTATTTT
CATSDSGTSGFHTQYF
>TRBV6-1|.|.|TRBJ2-1
TGTGCCAGCAGTGATAGGGCCCGGGGCGGTGAGCAGTTCTTC
CASSDRARGGEQFF
>TRBV4-1|.|TRBD1|TRBJ2-1
TGCGCCAGCAGCCAAGAGGGACAGGGGGTTCGTGAGCAGTTCTTC
CASSQEGQGVREQFF
>TRBV7-2|medium-sized|TRBD2|TRBJ2-5
TGTGCCAGCAGCTTAACTAGCGGGGGCGGGGAGACCCAGTACTTC
CASSLTSGGGETQYF
>TRBV7-3|.|TRBD2|TRBJ2-5
TGTGCCAGCAGCTCAAGCGGGGCACAAGAGACCCAGTACTTC
CASSSSGAQETQYF
>TRBV7-2|once|TRBD2|TRBJ2-5
TGTGCCAGCAGCTTAGGTAGCGGGAGCAGAGAGACCCAGTACTTC
CASSLGSGSRETQYF
>TRBV7-2|medium-sized|TRBD2|TRBJ2-7
TGTGCCAGCAGCCCCGGGACTAGCGGGAGGATCCACGAGCAGTACTTC
CASSPGTSGRIHEQYF
>TRBV25-1|.|.|TRBJ2-2
TGTGCCAGCACTAGAGCGGGTCACACCGGGGAGCTGTTTTTT
CASTRAGHTGELFF
>TRBV6-4|.|TRBD2|TRBJ2-7
TGTGCCAGCAGTGGAGCTAGCGGGGAGGCCTACAATGAGCAGTACTTC
CASSGASGEAYNEQYF
>TRBV6-7|.|.|TRBJ1-6
TGTGCCAGCAGTTACGGGACGGCCATCGATAATTCACCCCTCCACTTT
CASSYGTAIDNSPLHF
>TRBV4-3|once|TRBD1|TRBJ1-6
TGCGCCAGCAGCCAAGATTTGGACAGGGGGTATAATTCACCCCTCCACTTT
CASSQDLDRGYNSPLHF
>TRBV7-8|.|.|TRBJ2-1
TGTGCCAGCAGCTTAGCGGGGATGAGCTCCTACGAGCAGTTCTTC
CASSLAGMSSYEQFF
>TRBV6-1|.|TRBD2|TRBJ2-7
TGTGCCAGCAGTGAATCGCCAGCGGGGGCCATCAACTCCTACGAGCAGTACTTC
CASSESPAGAINSYEQYF
>TRBV12-3/TRBV12-4|once|.|TRBJ2-5
TGTGCCAGCAGCCTGGACTGGCTACGCTACGAGCAGGACTTC
CASSLDWLRYEQDF
>TRBV10-1|.|.|TRBJ1-5
TGCGCCAGCAGTGAGGGGTATAGCAATCAGCCCCAGCATTTT
CASSEGYSNQPQHF
>TRBV7-2|many|TRBD2|TRBJ2-3
TGTGCCAGCAGCTTAAGGACTAGCGGGATGGTCCCGCAGTATTTT
CASSLRTSGMVPQYF
>TRBV27|few|.|TRBJ2-7
TGTGCCAGCGGAAAGACAGTCTACGAGCAGTACTTC
CASGKTVYEQYF
>TRBV6-8|.|.|TRBJ2-5
TGTGCCAGCAGACCTAAAGGACTCACATACAATGAGCAGTACTTC
CASRPKGLTYNEQYF
>TRBV7-9|medium-sized|TRBD2|TRBJ2-5
TGTGCCAGCAGTCAGTGGGAGGGCCGCGGGACCCAGTACTTC
CASSQWEGRGTQYF
>TRBV11-2|medium-sized|TRBD2|TRBJ2-3
TGTGCCAGCAGTACAGCGGGGGTTTCTTACACGGATACGCAGTATTTT
CASSTAGVSYTDTQYF
>TRBV6-1|many|.|TRBJ2-1
TGTGCCAGCAGTGCCGCCAGGGCGGGGACCTACGAGCAGTTCTTC
CASSAARAGTYEQFF
>TRBV4-1|.|TRBD1|TRBJ2-1
TGCGCCAGCAGCGTAACGACCGGGACAGGGCTTCGACTAGCTGCCTACAATGAGCAGTTCTTC
CASSVTTGTGLRLAAYNEQFF
>TRBV6-1|.|.|TRBJ2-1
TGTGCCAGCAGTGAAGAGGGGGTCCCGGGGCTAGCGAACCACAATGAGCAGTTCTTC
CASSEEGVPGLANHNEQFF
>TRBV6-1|many|.|TRBJ2-4
TGTGCCAGCGGGGTGGGGGGCGGGATACGTCGGGGGCAGTACTTC
CASGVGGGIRRGQYF
>TRBV12-3/TRBV12-4|medium-sized|TRBD1|TRBJ2-7
TGTGCCAGCAGTTCTCCTGACAGGGGCGAGCAGTACTTC
CASSSPDRGEQYF
>TRBV10-1|.|.|TRBJ2-1
.
CASFGPGGYNEQFF
>TRBV24-1|.|.|TRBJ2-7
TGTGCCACCAGTGATCCCCGACGGGAGCAGTACTTC
CATSDPRREQYF